Presented here are 13 T cell receptor beta chains from one specimen sequenced in a study of a mutant IDH1 vaccine in newly diagnosed glioma (dated by TCRdb to the early 2020s). Libraries were prepared through the immunoSEQ multiplex PCR assay. TCRdb took over this immuneACCESS table, retaining in-frame rearrangements with V and J assigned. Such tables are incomplete; in checked studies, under half of the missing clones stem from an unresolved V gene, and the remainder is unexplained. A total of about 46,000 clones appear in this sample, less than 85% of them only once. The leading ten clones occupy about 4.5% of the sample. For these TCRs, the target antigens are not known. The sample's time point label is to be understood as: week 47, end of study. A 20-mer mutant IDH1 peptide at 300 micrograms in Montanide made up each vaccine dose, which was injected subcutaneously together with topical imiquimod.

Sequencing used PBMCs, obtained from a glioma patient whose treatment included an IDH1 peptide vaccine. These receptors originate from a woman aged 30 to 39 with glioma. Some clones in this sample may be carry-over from other donors' samples.

The chain links TRBV6-5 to TRBJ2-1, with D tentatively TRBD1 or TRBD2 (5 bases each). The CDR3 totals 15 residues. V was clipped by 0 bases and J by 10 bases, with 16 bases between them. Germline CDR1 MNHEY, CDR2 SVGAGI. The DNA of the CDR3 is TGTGCCAGCAGTTACTCCGGGACGGACTCCAGGGAGCAGTTCTTC. This sequence encodes CASSYSGTDSREQFF.

V usage is TRBV19 and J usage is TRBJ1-2, with a possible D match to TRBD1 (5 bases). V lost 3 bases to trimming and J lost 9 bases, with 14 bases between them. The CDR3 extends over 13 amino acids. The germline CDR1 and CDR2 sequences are LNHDA and SQIVND (reference sequence). CDR3 residues: CASSIGVGDRYTF. For the CDR3, the DNA is TGTGCCAGTAGTATCGGGGTGGGGGATCGCTACACCTTC.

CDR3: CASSIAVRSYNEQFF. The CDR3 DNA reads TGTGCCAGTAGTATAGCCGTCCGGAGTTACAATGAGCAGTTCTTC. This chain links TRBV19 with TRBJ2-1, with no clear D. Germline V gene data show CDR1 as LNHDA and CDR2 as SQIVND (reference sequence). The CDR3 spans 15 residues. The ends were cut back, 1 base at V and 4 bases at J, with 11 bases in the middle. Full variable domain (rest looked up from reference TRBV19 and TRBJ2-1): DGGITQSPKYLFRKEGQNVTLSCEQNLNHDAMYWYRQDPGQGLRLIYYSQIVNDFQKGDIAEGYSVSREKKESFPLTVTSAQKNPTAFYLCASSIAVRSYNEQFFGPGTRLTVL.

The CDR3 protein is CASSYGQGVVEAFF. The CDR3 DNA follows: TGTGCCAGCAGTTACGGGCAGGGGGTGGTTGAAGCTTTCTTT. The chain recombines TRBV6-5 with TRBJ1-1; TRBD1 matches at 7 bases. The junction had 7 bases not matched to a gene; V was cut back by 2 bases and J by 7 bases. The CDR3 totals 14 residues. The V gene's germline CDR1 is MNHEY and CDR2 SVGAGI.

This clone has a handful of counts. The V gene is TRBV7-3, the J gene TRBJ2-2; unclear D gene. This CDR3 spans 13 amino acids. With 4 bases removed from V and 8 bases from J, the gap between germline ends came to 11 bases. Germline CDR1 is SGHTA and CDR2 is FQGTGA. The CDR3 loop reads CASSSLYDGELFF. DNA for the CDR3: TGTGCCAGCAGCTCCCTATATGATGGGGAGCTGTTTTTT.

This clone was counted a single time. The V call is TRBV4-1, the J call TRBJ2-3; the D gene is possibly TRBD1 (6 bases). The V gene's germline CDR1 is MGHRA and CDR2 YSYEKL. With 0 bases removed from V and 2 bases from J, the gap between germline ends came to 9 bases. This CDR3 has 15 amino acids. CDR3 coding DNA: TGCGCCAGCAGCCAAGAGGGACAACCCACAGATACGCAGTATTTT. This encodes CASSQEGQPTDTQYF.

This clone was found a few times. This chain joins TRBV27 and TRBJ1-5; 7 bases are shared with TRBD1. The germline V gene has CDR1 MNHEY and CDR2 SMNVEV (reference sequence). This CDR3 is built from 14 residues. J was trimmed by 3 bases and V by 4 bases; bases with no gene match: 3. In nucleotides, the CDR3 is TGTGCCAGCAGTTCAACAGGGGACAATCAGCCCCAGCATTTT. This sequence encodes CASSSTGDNQPQHF.

This clone has a handful of counts. J is TRBJ1-5 and V is TRBV6-1, with D unresolved. Germline assignment: CDR1 MNHNS and CDR2 SASEGT. V gave up 3 bases and J gave up 4 bases, with 10 bases separating them. This CDR3 contains 14 residues. The CDR3 DNA sequence: TGTGCCAGCAGTGAGGGTTCGTGGAATCAGCCCCAGCATTTT. Its translation: CASSEGSWNQPQHF.

This clone was picked up one time. V is TRBV19 and J is TRBJ2-1, with D hard to call. CDR3 length: 11 amino acids. Germline CDR1 reads LNHDA; CDR2 reads SQIVND (reference sequence). The germline V and J ends were trimmed by 6 bases and 2 bases, with 2 bases remaining between them. CDR3 in DNA: TGTGCCAGTAGGGCCTACAATGAGCAGTTCTTC. This gives the protein CASRAYNEQFF.

This clone was seen only once. V is TRBV19 and J is TRBJ1-1; D is ambiguous. Germline assignment: CDR1 LNHDA and CDR2 SQIVND (reference sequence). The V end was cut by 3 bases, the J end by 1 base, with 3 bases between. The CDR3 sequence is 12 residues long. In nucleotides, the CDR3 is TGTGCCAGTAGTATTCGGAACACTGAAGCTTTCTTT. Protein product: CASSIRNTEAFF.

The chain is built from TRBV5-1 and TRBJ2-2; 12 bases align to TRBD1. V shed 1 base and J 4 bases; nucleotides not matched to a gene: 8. The length of the CDR3 is 18 residues. Germline V gene lookup returns CDR1 SGHRS and CDR2 YFSETQ. The DNA of the CDR3 is TGCGCCAGCAGCTTGCGACCGGGACAGGGGGCTGGCACCGGGGAGCTGTTTTTT. It specifies CASSLRPGQGAGTGELFF.

J is TRBJ2-7 and V is TRBV2; unclear D gene. Trimming removed 5 bases from V and 2 bases from J, with 10 bases in between. Germline V gives CDR1 SNHLY, CDR2 FYNNEI. The CDR3 spans 13 residues. The CDR3 DNA follows: TGTGCCAGCAGTAATGGGTCACCCTACGAGCAGTACTTC. It yields the protein CASSNGSPYEQYF.

In this sample, this clone turned up once. V and J are TRBV15 and TRBJ1-1; TRBD1 agrees at 8 bases. The CDR3 length is 15 residues. The germline V gene has CDR1 LNHNV and CDR2 YYDKDF (reference sequence). With 5 bases clipped from V and 4 bases from J, the junction kept 9 bases outside the gene matches. This CDR3 reads CATSPRTGLGTEAFF. The CDR3 DNA reads as TGTGCCACCAGCCCCCGGACAGGGTTGGGCACTGAAGCTTTCTTT.